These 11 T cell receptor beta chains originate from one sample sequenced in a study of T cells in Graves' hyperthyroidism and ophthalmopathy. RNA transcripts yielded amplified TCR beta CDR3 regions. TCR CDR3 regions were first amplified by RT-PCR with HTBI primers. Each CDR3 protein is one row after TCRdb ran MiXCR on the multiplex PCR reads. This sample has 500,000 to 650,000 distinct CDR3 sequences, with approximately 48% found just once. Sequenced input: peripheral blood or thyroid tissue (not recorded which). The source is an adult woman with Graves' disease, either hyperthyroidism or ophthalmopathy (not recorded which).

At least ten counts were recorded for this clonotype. The CDR3, as DNA: TGTGCCAGTAGTACCTTGTTCGGGAACACTGAAGCTTTCTTT. Encoded protein: CASSTLFGNTEAFF. The chain is built from TRBV19 and TRBJ1-1; D gene uncertain. The CDR3 contains 14 residues. The ends were cut back, 4 bases at V and 1 base at J, with 10 bases in the middle. Germline lookup yields CDR1 LNHDA and CDR2 SQIVND (reference sequence). The full variable domain, in which reference TRBV19 and TRBJ1-1 provide the parts outside the CDR3, is DGGITQSPKYLFRKEGQNVTLSCEQNLNHDAMYWYRQDPGQGLRLIYYSQIVNDFQKGDIAEGYSVSREKKESFPLTVTSAQKNPTAFYLCASSTLFGNTEAFFGQGTRLTVV.

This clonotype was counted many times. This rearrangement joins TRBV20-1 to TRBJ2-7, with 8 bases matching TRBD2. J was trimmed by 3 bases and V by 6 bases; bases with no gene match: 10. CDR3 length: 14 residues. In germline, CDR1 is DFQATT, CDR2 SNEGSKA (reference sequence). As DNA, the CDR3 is TGCAGTGCCGCCCCCGGGACTAGGGACTACGAGCAGTACTTC. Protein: CSAAPGTRDYEQYF.

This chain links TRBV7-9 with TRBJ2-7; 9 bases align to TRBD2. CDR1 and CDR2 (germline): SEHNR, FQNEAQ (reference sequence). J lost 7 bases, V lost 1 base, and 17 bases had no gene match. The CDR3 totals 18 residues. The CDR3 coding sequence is TGTGCCAGCAGCTTAGGCGGTTTTAGCGGGAGCTTTGGCGGGGAGCAGTACTTC. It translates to CASSLGGFSGSFGGEQYF.

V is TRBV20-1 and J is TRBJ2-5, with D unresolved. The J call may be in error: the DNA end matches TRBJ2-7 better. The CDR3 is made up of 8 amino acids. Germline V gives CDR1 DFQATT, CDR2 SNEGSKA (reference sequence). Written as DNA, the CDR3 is TGCAGTGCTTACGAGCAGTACTTC. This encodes CSAYEQYF.

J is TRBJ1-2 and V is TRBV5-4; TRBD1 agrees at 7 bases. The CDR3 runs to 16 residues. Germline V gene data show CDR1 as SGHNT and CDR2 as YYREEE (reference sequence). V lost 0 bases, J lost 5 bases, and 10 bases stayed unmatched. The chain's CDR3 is CASSLVLAGQTYGYTF. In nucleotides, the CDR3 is TGTGCCAGCAGCTTGGTACTAGCGGGACAGACGTATGGCTACACCTTC.

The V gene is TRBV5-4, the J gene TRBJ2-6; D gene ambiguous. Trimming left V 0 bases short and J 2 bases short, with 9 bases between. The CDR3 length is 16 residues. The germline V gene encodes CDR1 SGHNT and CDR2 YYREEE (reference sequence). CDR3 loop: CASSLEGPAGANVLTF. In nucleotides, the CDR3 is TGTGCCAGCAGCTTGGAGGGTCCTGCTGGGGCCAACGTCCTGACTTTC.

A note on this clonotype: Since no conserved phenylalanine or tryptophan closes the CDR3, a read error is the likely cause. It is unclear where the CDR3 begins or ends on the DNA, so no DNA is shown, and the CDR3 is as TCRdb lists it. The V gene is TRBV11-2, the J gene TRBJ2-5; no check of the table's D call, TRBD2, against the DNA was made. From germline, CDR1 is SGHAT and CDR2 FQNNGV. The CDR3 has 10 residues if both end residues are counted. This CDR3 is CASSRKGLMV.

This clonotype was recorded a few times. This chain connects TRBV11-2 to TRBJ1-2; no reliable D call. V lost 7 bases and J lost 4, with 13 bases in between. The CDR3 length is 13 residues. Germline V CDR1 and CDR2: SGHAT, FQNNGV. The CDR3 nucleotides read TGTGCCAGCACCCTAGAATGGGTCTATGGCTACACCTTC. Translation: CASTLEWVYGYTF.

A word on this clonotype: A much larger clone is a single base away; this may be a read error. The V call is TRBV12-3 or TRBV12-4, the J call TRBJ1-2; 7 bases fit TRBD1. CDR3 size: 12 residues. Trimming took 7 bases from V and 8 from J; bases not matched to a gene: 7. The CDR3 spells CASNLDREGYTF. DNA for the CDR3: TGTGCCAGCAACCTCGACAGGGAGGGCTACACCTTC.

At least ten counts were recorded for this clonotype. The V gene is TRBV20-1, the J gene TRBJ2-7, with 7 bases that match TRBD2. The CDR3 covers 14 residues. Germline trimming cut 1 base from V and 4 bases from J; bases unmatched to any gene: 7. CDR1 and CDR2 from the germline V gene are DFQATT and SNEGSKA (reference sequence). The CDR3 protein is CSARVASGQYEQYF. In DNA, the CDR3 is TGCAGTGCTAGAGTAGCTAGCGGACAATACGAGCAGTACTTC.

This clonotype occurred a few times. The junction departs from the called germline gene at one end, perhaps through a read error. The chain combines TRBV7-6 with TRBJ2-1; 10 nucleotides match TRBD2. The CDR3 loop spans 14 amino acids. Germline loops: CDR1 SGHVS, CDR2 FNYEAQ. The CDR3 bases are TGTGCTAGCAGCTTAAGCCTAGCGGGAGATGAGCAGTTCTTC. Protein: CASSLSLAGDEQFF.